The T cell receptor (beta chain) under discussion was sequenced for a study of blood T cell repertoires in COVID-19. For the study at large: The cDNA or gDNA used as material had been derived from T cells, B-cell-depleted T cells, or PBMCs.

The length of the CDR3 is 14 residues. Deletions cut 0 bases from V and 9 bases from J, with 14 bases between. Germline assignment: CDR1 MNHEY and CDR2 SVGAGI. The data were produced by immunoSEQ multiplex PCR, yet TCRdb's version contains in-frame clones alone and is incomplete. The sample records 50,000 to 75,000 clones, approximately 93% being singletons. This clone was detected once. This TCR was sampled from a man between 65 and 79 years old with active COVID-19. Material for sequencing was peripheral blood. J is TRBJ2-5 and V is TRBV6-5; D possibly corresponds to TRBD2 (5 bases). The CDR3 bases are TGTGCCAGCAGTTACTCGATTCAATTCGGGGCCCAGTACTTC. It specifies CASSYSIQFGAQYF.